Listed below are T cell receptor beta chains from one sample, sequenced in a study of T cells in Graves' hyperthyroidism and ophthalmopathy. TCRdb independently ran MiXCR on the multiplex PCR reads; one entry per CDR3 protein. Among 200,000 to 250,000 distinct CDR3 sequences listed, 24% were seen once. The material sequenced was blood. Every receptor here comes from a woman aged 40 to 49 with Graves' ophthalmopathy. Both conserved end residues are part of each CDR3. A D gene is named only where the DNA matches it firmly. Clone size is stated in some rows and not others, as once, few, many or a class when expanded.

cdr3_aa cdr3_nt j_call d_call v_call clone_size
CASSPGGGYAYEQYF TGTGCCAGTAGTCCCGGTGGGGGATACGCCTACGAGCAGTACTTC TRBJ2-7 . TRBV19 many
CASTIGGGGYTF TGTGCCAGCACCATAGGCGGGGGCGGCTACACCTTC TRBJ1-2 . TRBV6-1 many
CASSALPGRQYEQYF TGTGCCAGCAGCGCCCTCCCCGGGAGGCAATACGAGCAGTACTTC TRBJ2-7 TRBD2 TRBV11-2 many
CASSQGGEGASEQYF TGCGCCAGCAGCCAAGGCGGGGAGGGGGCATCCGAGCAGTACTTC TRBJ2-7 . TRBV4-1 many
CASSSAELLAEKETQYF TGTGCCAGCAGTTCCGCAGAGTTACTAGCGGAAAAAGAGACCCAGTACTTC TRBJ2-5 TRBD2 TRBV6-5 many
CASSLNPKVCQPQHF TGTGCCAGCAGTTTAAACCCGAAGGTTTGTCAGCCCCAGCATTTT TRBJ1-5 . TRBV27 many
CASSYSRGRGDETQYF TGTGCCAGCAGTTACTCGAGAGGCCGGGGGGACGAGACCCAGTACTTC TRBJ2-5 TRBD2 TRBV6-2/TRBV6-3 .
CASSGPGQGTITEAFF TGTGCCAGCAGTGGCCCGGGACAGGGAACAATCACTGAAGCTTTCTTT TRBJ1-1 TRBD1 TRBV2 many
CSVEEAGWYEQYF TGCAGCGTTGAGGAGGCAGGTTGGTACGAGCAGTACTTC TRBJ2-7 . TRBV29-1 many
CASSEALRRGALEQPQHF TGTGCCAGCAGTGAAGCGCTTCGAAGAGGGGCGTTAGAACAGCCCCAGCATTTT TRBJ1-5 . TRBV2 .
CASSSSGTGFRTQYF TGTGCCAGCAGTTCCTCCGGGACAGGGTTTAGGACCCAGTACTTC TRBJ2-5 TRBD1 TRBV6-5 many
CASSITSGNSYEQYF TGTGCCAGTAGTATAACTAGCGGCAACTCCTACGAGCAGTACTTC TRBJ2-7 TRBD2 TRBV19 many
CASSVTGVYEQSF TGTGCCAGCAGTGTAACAGGGGTTTACGAGCAGTCCTTC TRBJ2-7 TRBD1 TRBV6-1 .
CASSVAPRPQETQYF TGTGCCAGCAGCGTAGCTCCGAGGCCCCAAGAGACCCAGTACTTC TRBJ2-5 . TRBV9 many
CATSSRAGGAYEQYF TGTGCCACCAGCTCCAGAGCGGGAGGAGCCTACGAGCAGTACTTC TRBJ2-7 TRBD2 TRBV15 .
CASSPAASHGYTF TGTGCCAGCAGTCCCGCGGCCTCACATGGCTACACCTTC TRBJ1-2 . TRBV27 .
CASTSARGTVPYEQYF TGTGCCAGCACTTCCGCTCGCGGGACAGTCCCCTACGAGCAGTACTTC TRBJ2-7 . TRBV6-2/TRBV6-3 many
CASTPGGNTEAFF TGTGCCAGCACCCCGGGCGGGAACACTGAAGCTTTCTTT TRBJ1-1 . TRBV7-8 many
CASSLYLRAPVSETQYF TGTGCCAGCAGTTTATACCTGCGGGCCCCAGTCTCGGAGACCCAGTACTTC TRBJ2-5 . TRBV28 many
CASSQMAETGELFF TGTGCCAGCAGCCAAATGGCCGAAACCGGGGAGCTGTTTTTT TRBJ2-2 . TRBV4-2 many
CASSLAQTRYEQYF TGTGCCAGCAGCTTAGCACAGACTAGATACGAGCAGTACTTC TRBJ2-7 . TRBV7-9 many
CASSLSRIAYEQYF TGTGCCAGCAGTTTATCGAGGATAGCGTACGAGCAGTACTTC TRBJ2-7 . TRBV27 many
CASSLPGPLLKNIQYF TGTGCCAGCAGTCTACCAGGCCCCCTTCTCAAAAACATTCAGTACTTC TRBJ2-4 . TRBV28 many
CASSQTSGRGENIQCF TGTGCCAGCAGCCAGACTAGCGGGAGGGGGGAAAACATTCAGTGCTTC TRBJ2-4 TRBD2 TRBV7-2 many
CASSTPLVNTEAFF TGTGCCAGCAGCACCCCCCTTGTGAACACTGAAGCTTTCTTT TRBJ1-1 . TRBV5-5 many
CAWSVQVAEQYF TGTGCCTGGAGTGTACAAGTAGCCGAGCAGTACTTC TRBJ2-7 . TRBV30 many
CSARGIFSNQPQHF TGCAGTGCTAGAGGGATATTCAGCAATCAGCCCCAGCATTTT TRBJ1-5 . TRBV20-1 many
CASSRGLTGAYEQYF TGTGCCAGCAGCAGAGGACTAACAGGGGCCTACGAGCAGTACTTC TRBJ2-7 . TRBV27 many
CASSKAASSYEQYF TGTGCCAGTAGTAAGGCGGCTAGCTCCTACGAGCAGTACTTC TRBJ2-7 . TRBV19 many
CASSLASGANTEAFF TGTGCCAGCAGTTTAGCCTCAGGAGCGAACACTGAAGCTTTCTTT TRBJ1-1 . TRBV27 many
CASSALPGHPNSGANVLTF TGTGCCAGCAGTGCTCTTCCGGGACATCCCAATTCTGGGGCCAACGTCCTGACTTTC TRBJ2-6 . TRBV6-4 few
CASSYRDRDGYTF TGTGCCAGCAGCTACCGGGACAGGGATGGCTACACCTTC TRBJ1-2 TRBD1 TRBV6-5 .
CASSVGGAGVFAEQYF TGTGCCAGCAGCGTAGGGGGAGCGGGAGTATTCGCCGAGCAGTACTTC TRBJ2-7 TRBD2 TRBV9 many
CAWSGVRHSGYTF TGTGCCTGGAGTGGAGTCAGGCATTCAGGCTACACCTTC TRBJ1-2 . TRBV30 many
CAWSVLGSREQYF TGTGCCTGGAGTGTGTTAGGTTCTCGGGAGCAGTACTTC TRBJ2-7 . TRBV30 many
CASSLARSYEQYF TGTGCCAGCAGCTTAGCCAGGAGCTACGAGCAGTACTTC TRBJ2-7 . TRBV7-2 many
CASSFSASGRAETQYF TGTGCCAGCAGTTTCTCCGCTAGCGGGAGGGCTGAGACCCAGTACTTC TRBJ2-5 TRBD2 TRBV28 .
CASSLLDRGRNIQYF TGTGCCAGCAGTCTACTAGACAGGGGGCGAAACATTCAGTACTTC TRBJ2-4 TRBD1 TRBV2 .
CASSMAAANTEAFF TGTGCCAGTAGTATGGCAGCCGCGAACACTGAAGCTTTCTTT TRBJ1-1 . TRBV19 .
CASSGQLPYEQYF TGTGCCAGCAGTGGACAGTTGCCCTACGAGCAGTACTTC TRBJ2-7 . TRBV12-3/TRBV12-4 .
CASSPLPGNGIQETQYF TGTGCCAGCAGTCCTTTACCCGGGAACGGGATCCAAGAGACCCAGTACTTC TRBJ2-5 . TRBV6-1 many